This is a list of T cell receptor beta chains from one sample in a study of blood T cell repertoires in COVID-19. Assay used: immunoSEQ multiplex PCR; TCRdb lists only in-frame clones, some missing. The repertoire holds 150,000 to 200,000 clones, with about 86% as singletons. The sample consisted of peripheral blood. The source of these receptors is a woman at least 80 years old with acute or convalescent COVID-19. Both conserved end residues are part of each CDR3. The D gene is left open where the match is weak. Not all rows give a size; the values are once, few, many and, for expanded clones, a class.

>TRBJ1-1|NA|NA|TRBV14
TGTGCCAGCAGCGGGACTCGATGGGACACTGAAGCTTTCTTT
CASSGTRWDTEAFF
>TRBJ1-1|TRBD1|few|TRBV23-1
TGCGCCAGCAGTCTGGGACAGGGGACTGAAGCTTTCTTT
CASSLGQGTEAFF
>TRBJ2-2|NA|NA|TRBV9
TGTGCCAGCAGCGGGAGCGGGACCGGGGAGCTGTTTTTT
CASSGSGTGELFF
>TRBJ2-1|TRBD2|NA|TRBV7-6
TGTGCCAGCAGCTTATTTGGTGGGACTAGTGGGGCAAATGAGCAGTTCTTC
CASSLFGGTSGANEQFF
>TRBJ2-5|TRBD2|NA|TRBV10-3
TGTGCCATCAGTGAGTCTTGGTTAGCGGGGGACCAAGAGACCCAGTACTTC
CAISESWLAGDQETQYF
>TRBJ2-7|TRBD2|NA|TRBV5-1
TGCGCCAGCAGCTTACGGACTAGCGGGAGATACGAGCAGTACTTC
CASSLRTSGRYEQYF
>TRBJ2-2|TRBD2|NA|TRBV5-4
TGTGCCAGCAGCTCGGGACTAGCGGTTATGAACACCGGGGAGCTGTTTTTT
CASSSGLAVMNTGELFF
>TRBJ2-2|TRBD2|NA|TRBV11-3
TGTGCCAGCAGCTTAAGGGGACTAGCGGATTCCGGGGAGCTGTTTTTT
CASSLRGLADSGELFF
>TRBJ1-2|NA|NA|TRBV6-8
TGTGCCAGCAGTTACCAGACAGTCTATGGCTACACCTTC
CASSYQTVYGYTF
>TRBJ1-1|NA|NA|TRBV9
TGTGCCAGCAGCGTATCCCAGAACACTGAAGCTTTCTTT
CASSVSQNTEAFF
>TRBJ1-5|NA|NA|TRBV7-2
TGTGCCAGCAGCCCAGAGGGCCCGGGCGTAGATCAGCCCCAGCATTTT
CASSPEGPGVDQPQHF
>TRBJ1-1|NA|NA|TRBV18
TGTGCCAGCTCACCCGCCCGGGGGGCGACTGAAGCTTTCTTT
CASSPARGATEAFF
>TRBJ2-1|TRBD2|NA|TRBV24-1
TGTGCCACCAGTGATCCGACTAGCGGGTTTTACAATGAGCAGTTCTTC
CATSDPTSGFYNEQFF
>TRBJ1-4|NA|once|TRBV28
TGTGCCAGCAGTTTATCCAGGAAACTGTTTTTT
CASSLSRKLFF
>TRBJ2-5|TRBD2|NA|TRBV9
TGTGCCAGCAGCTCACGAATGAGCGGGGGGCAAGAGACCCAGTACTTC
CASSSRMSGGQETQYF
>TRBJ2-3|NA|NA|TRBV3-1/TRBV3-2
TGTGCCAGCAGCCGTCCAGGCACAGATACGCAGTATTTT
CASSRPGTDTQYF
>TRBJ1-1|NA|once|TRBV29-1
TGCAGCGTTGTGTACGGGGGTTGGACTGAAGCTTTCTTT
CSVVYGGWTEAFF
>TRBJ2-1|NA|many|TRBV24-1
TGTGCCACCAGTGATTCGGACTGGAGATACAATGAGCAGTTCTTC
CATSDSDWRYNEQFF
>TRBJ2-7|TRBD2|once|TRBV7-9
TGTGCCAGCAGCTTTGGACTAGCGGGACCCTACGAGCAGTACTTC
CASSFGLAGPYEQYF
>TRBJ1-1|NA|few|TRBV2
TGTGCCAGCAGTCTGGGCAGTGGGAACACTGAAGCTTTCTTT
CASSLGSGNTEAFF
>TRBJ2-2|TRBD1|few|TRBV7-9
TGTGCCAGCAGAACAGGGGTTGTGGACACCGGGGAGCTGTTTTTT
CASRTGVVDTGELFF
>TRBJ1-1|NA|NA|TRBV3-1/TRBV3-2
TGTGCCAGCAGCTACACGACAGCGAACACTGAAGCTTTCTTT
CASSYTTANTEAFF
>TRBJ2-4|TRBD2|NA|TRBV2
TGTGCCAGCTGTACGGGGGGTCCGGCCAAAAACATTCAGTACTTC
CASCTGGPAKNIQYF
>TRBJ1-5|NA|NA|TRBV11-2
TGTGCCAGCAGCTTAGAAGCAGGCCCTTCGACCCAGCATTTT
CASSLEAGPSTQHF
>TRBJ1-4|TRBD1|NA|TRBV6-6
TGTGCCAGCAGTTCGACAGGGGGAGTTGGTGAAAAACTGTTTTTT
CASSSTGGVGEKLFF
>TRBJ2-2|TRBD2|NA|TRBV5-1
TGCGCCAGCAGCAGAGGCCTAGCGGGAGATCTGACCGGGGAGCTGTTTTTT
CASSRGLAGDLTGELFF
>TRBJ2-1|NA|NA|TRBV2
TGTGCCAGCAGCCGAGACAGGCCCTTGGGGAATGAGCAGTTCTTC
CASSRDRPLGNEQFF
>TRBJ2-1|NA|NA|TRBV5-8
TGTGCCAGCAGCTTAGGACGGAGGTTAGGGAAGGTCAATGAGCAGTTCTTC
CASSLGRRLGKVNEQFF
>TRBJ2-7|TRBD2|NA|TRBV4-3
TGCGCCAGCAGCCAAGATCGGGCTAGCGGGGGGTACGAGCAGTACTTC
CASSQDRASGGYEQYF
>TRBJ2-5|NA|NA|TRBV5-1
TGCGCCAGCAGCTTGGGTAGCGGACAAGAGACCCAGTACTTC
CASSLGSGQETQYF
>TRBJ1-1|TRBD1|few|TRBV20-1
TGCAGTGCGGGGACAGGCCCTGAAGCTTTCTTT
CSAGTGPEAFF
>TRBJ1-2|TRBD1|NA|TRBV7-2
TGTGCCAGCAGCTTAGCGGGACAGGGGAACTATGGCTACACCTTC
CASSLAGQGNYGYTF
>TRBJ2-3|TRBD2|NA|TRBV4-1
TGCGCCAGCAGCCAAGATTCTACTAGCGGGAGTGGAGATACGCAGTATTTT
CASSQDSTSGSGDTQYF
>TRBJ2-7|NA|NA|TRBV6-5
TGTGCCACCGGACATTGGAGCTCCTACGAGCAGTACTTC
CATGHWSSYEQYF
>TRBJ1-2|NA|NA|TRBV4-1
TGCGCCAGCAGCCAAGATAACAGGAACTATGGCTACACCTTC
CASSQDNRNYGYTF
>TRBJ1-5|NA|few|TRBV5-8
TGTGCCAGCAGCTTGAGAAGCAGGGTAAGCAATCAGCCCCAGCATTTT
CASSLRSRVSNQPQHF
>TRBJ1-6|NA|NA|TRBV30
TGTGCCTGGAGACCTCCAGGGACTAATAATTCACCCCTCCACTTT
CAWRPPGTNNSPLHF
>TRBJ1-1|TRBD1|NA|TRBV12-5
TGTGCTAGTGGTTTGGTAAGCGGCAGGGGGGTTGAAGCTTTCTTT
CASGLVSGRGVEAFF
>TRBJ1-5|NA|NA|TRBV28
TGTGCCAGCAGTTGGGTGGGCCTCAATCAGCCCCAGCATTTT
CASSWVGLNQPQHF
>TRBJ1-2|NA|few|TRBV5-8
TGTGCCAGCAGCCGCGGAATGGCTTTTGTTGGCTACACCTTC
CASSRGMAFVGYTF
>TRBJ2-2|NA|NA|TRBV13
TGTGCCAGCGACAAGGACTGGACCGGGGAGCTGTTTTTT
CASDKDWTGELFF
>TRBJ1-1|NA|NA|TRBV28
TGTGCCAGCAGTATTCTTAATGAAGCTTTCTTT
CASSILNEAFF
>TRBJ1-3|NA|once|TRBV19
TGTGCCAGTAGTATGAATCGCCAGATTGGAAACACCATATATTTT
CASSMNRQIGNTIYF
>TRBJ2-7|TRBD2|NA|TRBV7-8
TGTGCCAGCAGCTTAGCGGAAGAGACTACTAGCGGGAGACGGTACGAGCAGTACTTC
CASSLAEETTSGRRYEQYF
>TRBJ2-7|TRBD2|NA|TRBV7-9
TGTGCCAGCAGTGGGACTAGCCGGTACGAGCAGTACTTC
CASSGTSRYEQYF
>TRBJ1-5|TRBD1|NA|TRBV7-2
TGTGCCAGCAGCAAGGCAGGGGGCCATAGCAATCAGCCCCAGCATTTT
CASSKAGGHSNQPQHF
>TRBJ2-3|TRBD1|NA|TRBV5-5
TGTGCCAGCAGCTTTTCGGGACAGGGGGCAGATACGCAGTATTTT
CASSFSGQGADTQYF
>TRBJ2-2|TRBD2|NA|TRBV7-9
TGTGCCAGCAGCCCACTAGCGGGATTAAACACCGGGGAGCTGTTTTTT
CASSPLAGLNTGELFF
>TRBJ2-5|TRBD2|NA|TRBV7-9
TGTGCCAGCAGCCCCGGGACTAGCGGGAGGATCCTACAAGAGACCCAGTACTTC
CASSPGTSGRILQETQYF
>TRBJ1-2|NA|NA|TRBV7-2
TGTGCCAGCAGCCCCGAGAGGCTTAACTATGGCTACACCTTC
CASSPERLNYGYTF
>TRBJ2-3|TRBD2|NA|TRBV27
TGTGCCAGCAGTCCCTCTAGCGGGGGCCCGTCAGATACGCAGTATTTT
CASSPSSGGPSDTQYF
>TRBJ1-5|NA|once|TRBV15
TGTGCCACCGCGGTAGGCAATCAGCCCCAGCATTTT
CATAVGNQPQHF
>TRBJ2-7|NA|NA|TRBV19
TGTGCCAGTAGTATAGGCAGGGCGTCGTTCGAGCAGTACTTC
CASSIGRASFEQYF
>TRBJ2-5|TRBD1|NA|TRBV5-1
TGCGCCAGCAGCTTAGACAGGGTCCAAGAGACCCAGTACTTC
CASSLDRVQETQYF
>TRBJ2-5|NA|NA|TRBV7-2
TGTGCCAGCAGCTCGTCGGTACAAGAGACCCAGTACTTC
CASSSSVQETQYF
>TRBJ1-2|TRBD1|once|TRBV10-3
TGTGCCATCAGTGTGGGGACAGGGATTAGTGGCTACACCTTC
CAISVGTGISGYTF
>TRBJ1-3|NA|NA|TRBV5-4
TGTGCCAGCAGCTTGGACAGTCACTCTGGAAACACCATATATTTT
CASSLDSHSGNTIYF
>TRBJ2-7|NA|few|TRBV3-1/TRBV3-2
TGTGCCAGCAGCCAAGGCCCCCCCTCAGCGGGGACATCCTACGAGCAGTACTTC
CASSQGPPSAGTSYEQYF